This record concerns one T cell receptor (beta chain) sequence. Per the original methods: Scientists estimated how many nucleated cells there were by amplifying reference gene primers. TCRdb keeps only in-frame clones here, not all; method: immunoSEQ multiplex PCR. That table gives V, J and clone size, and the DNA gave D and trimming. The sample shows approximately 170,000 clones, roughly four fifths of them seen only once. The data belong to a study of blood T cell repertoires in COVID-19. Looking at the study overall: Sample material is recorded as cDNA or gDNA derived from T cells, B-cell-depleted T cells, or PBMCs.

The sequencing input was peripheral blood. The origin of this receptor is a human donor in a cohort sampled during active COVID-19.

For the CDR3, the DNA is TGTGCCAGCAGTTACGGGAGAACTTGGGATCAGCCCCAGCATTTT. Amino acid sequence: CASSYGRTWDQPQHF. J is TRBJ1-5 and V is TRBV6-2 or TRBV6-3; D unresolved. V was clipped by 2 bases and J by 5 bases, with 13 bases between them. The CDR3 totals 15 residues. Germline-derived CDR1 and CDR2 are MNHEY and SVGEGT.